The 18 T cell receptor beta chains in this list originate from one sample, sequenced in a study of graft-versus-host responses after intestinal transplantation. No antigen has been identified for these receptors. Clones were sequenced by immunoSEQ multiplex PCR, and TCRdb holds only the in-frame ones, with some missing. The sample carries fewer than 50,000 clones, approximately 84% recorded once. The sequenced sample was unstimulated CD4+ T cells sorted from spleen or lymph node cells, obtained before transplant. These receptor sequences come from a human donor who was the organ donor for an intestinal transplant.

The V and J genes are TRBV4-2 and TRBJ2-5; 9 nucleotides match TRBD2. The end of the DNA fits TRBJ2-7 better, so the J call may be wrong. The CDR3 runs 17 residues. Per germline, CDR1 LGHNA and CDR2 YNFKEQ. CDR3: CASSQDKGRGGSYEQYF. CDR3 DNA sequence: TGTGCCAGCAGCCAAGATAAGGGGCGGGGGGGCTCCTACGAGCAGTACTTC.

This clone was detected only once. CDR3 protein: CASSPGEQGLTDTQYF. The CDR3 DNA follows: TGTGCCAGCAGCCCGGGGGAACAGGGACTCACAGATACGCAGTATTTT. The chain joins TRBV13 to TRBJ2-3; D assignment may be TRBD1 or TRBD2 (6 bases each). Germline assignment: CDR1 PRHDT and CDR2 FYEKMQ (reference sequence). There are 16 residues in the CDR3. V was cut by 5 bases and J by 2 bases, with 17 bases left in between. The whole variable domain, filled in from reference TRBV13 and TRBJ2-3, reads AAGVIQSPRHLIKEKRETATLKCYPIPRHDTVYWYQQGPGQDPQFLISFYEKMQSDKGSIPDRFSAQQFSDYHSELNMSSLELGDSALYFCASSPGEQGLTDTQYFGPGTRLTVL.

Of note for this clone: This CDR3 is also generated by other DNA sequences in the sample. The chain combines TRBV20-1 with TRBJ1-3; no definite D call. Germline lookup yields CDR1 DFQATT and CDR2 SNEGSKA (reference sequence). Trimming stripped 3 bases from V and 3 bases from J, with 3 bases between. The CDR3 is 11 residues long. The CDR3, as DNA: TGCAGTGCTAGGGGTGGAAACACCATATATTTT. Protein product: CSARGGNTIYF.

The chain uses TRBV6-4 and TRBJ1-2; no definite D call. V lost 2 bases and J 3 bases, leaving 16 bases between the germline ends. The CDR3 sequence is 16 residues long. The V gene's germline CDR1 is MRHNA and CDR2 SNTAGT. This CDR3 is CASSDLPFLGDYGYTF. CDR3 bases: TGTGCCAGCAGTGACCTTCCGTTCCTTGGGGACTATGGCTACACCTTC.

This clone was found a few times. This rearrangement joins TRBV25-1 to TRBJ1-2; the D gene is possibly TRBD1 (5 bases). Between the trimmed V and J ends, which lost 4 bases and 2 bases, there was a span of 17 bases. This CDR3 contains 16 residues. Germline loops: CDR1 MGHDK, CDR2 SYGVNS. The DNA of the CDR3 is TGTGCCAGCAGTGGGAATGTCGGGACGCTAAACTATGGCTACACCTTC. Encoded protein: CASSGNVGTLNYGYTF.

This sequence joins TRBV5-1 and TRBJ2-1; no clear D. This CDR3 comprises 16 residues. Germline assignment: CDR1 SGHRS and CDR2 YFSETQ. Trimming stripped 4 bases from V and 2 bases from J, with 16 bases between. CDR3 DNA: TGCGCCAGCAGCCCCGCCTCCGGCGGTCCCTACAATGAGCAGTTCTTC. Translating gives CASSPASGGPYNEQFF.

The genes are TRBV19 and TRBJ2-5, with 7 positions matching TRBD2. With V trimmed by 3 bases and J by 2 bases, 9 bases remained unmatched. The CDR3 loop spans 16 amino acids. Germline CDR1 LNHDA, CDR2 SQIVND (reference sequence). The chain's CDR3 is CASSMGRGPIQETQYF. The CDR3 DNA follows: TGTGCCAGTAGTATGGGGAGGGGTCCAATACAAGAGACCCAGTACTTC.

This clone has more than one count but fewer than ten. This sequence joins TRBV6-5 and TRBJ2-5; D not certain. Germline V CDR1 and CDR2: MNHEY, SVGAGI. The CDR3 contains 12 residues. V shed 2 bases and J shed 3 bases, with 4 bases lying between them. DNA for the CDR3: TGTGCCAGCAGTTACAGGGAAGAGACCCAGTACTTC. Translated: CASSYREETQYF.

The gene calls are TRBV9 and TRBJ2-2; maybe TRBD1 (5 bases). The CDR3 extends over 14 amino acids. The germline V gene encodes CDR1 SGDLS and CDR2 YYNGEE. Trimming removed 3 bases at V and 6 bases at J, with 12 bases between. The CDR3 DNA sequence: TGTGCCAGCAGCGCGACACAGGTATCCGGGGAGCTGTTTTTT. Translating it yields CASSATQVSGELFF.

The rearrangement joins TRBV30 to TRBJ1-2; possible D gene TRBD1, 6 bases. The CDR3 spans 12 residues. V was trimmed by 2 bases and J by 2 bases, leaving 6 bases between them. CDR1 and CDR2 from the germline V gene are GTSNPN and SVGIG (reference sequence). The CDR3 DNA reads TGTGCCTGGAGTCAGGGGAACTATGGCTACACCTTC. This codes for CAWSQGNYGYTF.

The chain carries TRBV10-1 and TRBJ2-1; 7 bases align to TRBD1. This CDR3 comprises 13 residues. Germline CDR1 WNHNN, CDR2 SYGVQD (reference sequence). J gave up 9 bases and V 3 bases, and 5 bases lay outside the gene matches. CDR3 residues: CASSEGRGFEQFF. The CDR3, as DNA: TGCGCCAGCAGTGAAGGCAGGGGGTTTGAGCAGTTCTTC.

The CDR3 DNA reads as TGTGCCAGCAGTCGACATCGAAACACCATATATTTT. Residues: CASSRHRNTIYF. The chain recombines TRBV6-1 with TRBJ1-3; no clear D. The germline gives CDR1 MNHNS, CDR2 SASEGT. This CDR3 is 12 amino acids long. With 5 bases removed from V and 5 bases from J, the gap between germline ends came to 7 bases.

This chain joins TRBV11-3 and TRBJ2-2; TRBD2 matches at 12 bases. Trimming removed 3 bases from V and 4 bases from J; junction bases left unmatched: 0. The germline V gene encodes CDR1 SGHNT and CDR2 YENEEA. CDR3 length: 15 residues. DNA of the CDR3: TGTGCCAGCAGCTTGACTAGCGGGAGCACCGGGGAGCTGTTTTTT. It translates to CASSLTSGSTGELFF.

The chain carries TRBV2 and TRBJ2-3; TRBD1 aligns across 7 bases. Germline assignment: CDR1 SNHLY and CDR2 FYNNEI. This CDR3 contains 15 residues. Trimming at V came to 4 bases and at J to 2 bases, leaving 6 bases not matched to a gene. CDR3 residues: CASSVGRGSTDTQYF. The CDR3 DNA reads as TGTGCCAGCAGTGTGGGCAGGGGGTCCACAGATACGCAGTATTTT.

The rearrangement uses TRBV19 and TRBJ1-2; possible D gene TRBD1, 5 bases. V lost 7 bases and J 3 bases, leaving 9 bases between the germline ends. There are 12 residues in the CDR3. Germline V gene data show CDR1 as LNHDA and CDR2 as SQIVND (reference sequence). The CDR3 nucleotides are TGTGCCAGTAATGTAGGGGACTATGGCTACACCTTC. Its translation is CASNVGDYGYTF.

This clone has more than one count but fewer than ten. CDR3 DNA sequence: TGCGCCAGCAACAGGGCCTATGGCTACACCTTC. Translating gives CASNRAYGYTF. The chain links TRBV10-1 to TRBJ1-2; possible D gene TRBD1, 6 bases. The CDR3 is 11 amino acids. V lost 7 bases to trimming and J lost 4 bases, with 7 bases between them. Looked up from germline, CDR1 is WNHNN and CDR2 is SYGVQD (reference sequence).

This sequence joins TRBV11-2 and TRBJ2-1, with D perhaps TRBD2 (5 bases). The CDR3 runs to 18 residues. The V gene lost 3 bases and the J gene lost 5 bases, with 23 bases spanning the gap. Germline V gene data show CDR1 as SGHAT and CDR2 as FQNNGV. CDR3 in amino acids: CASSFLGVSTGWHNEQFF. The CDR3 DNA sequence: TGTGCCAGCAGCTTCCTCGGCGTTTCGACGGGATGGCACAATGAGCAGTTCTTC.

This chain joins TRBV9 and TRBJ2-3; D call uncertain. The CDR3 is 13 amino acids. CDR1 is SGDLS, CDR2 YYNGEE, per germline. Deletions cut 0 bases from V and 0 bases from J, with 2 bases between. The CDR3 here is CASSVDSTDTQYF. CDR3 DNA sequence: TGTGCCAGCAGCGTAGACAGCACAGATACGCAGTATTTT.